This T cell receptor beta chain was captured in a study of blood T cell repertoires in COVID-19. Study information: COVID-19 samples collected from the United States, Italy and Spain covered acute and convalescent phases. PBMCs, B-cell-depleted T cells, or T cells were the source of the cDNA or gDNA that made up the material.

Deletions cut 0 bases from V and 8 bases from J, with 13 bases between. Germline values: CDR1 LGHNA, CDR2 YNFKEQ. CDR3 size: 14 residues. Data came from immunoSEQ multiplex PCR; TCRdb stores just in-frame clones and leaves some out. The sample has 80,000 to 95,000 clones, roughly 80% seen once; the top ten hold about 4.2%. The sample was peripheral blood. The V gene is TRBV4-2, the J gene TRBJ1-2; D not certain. The TCR originated in a woman between 45 and 65 years old with acute or convalescent COVID-19. DNA of the CDR3: TGTGCCAGCAGCCAAGATTCATCGACAAAGGGCTACACCTTC. This codes for CASSQDSSTKGYTF.